This T cell receptor beta chain came from a study of blood T cell repertoires in COVID-19. Looking at the study overall: Whether acute or convalescent, the COVID-19 samples came from the United States, Italy and Spain. In each case, the material was cDNA or gDNA derived from T cells, B-cell-depleted T cells, or PBMCs.

Authors' data handling: Reference gene primers were amplified, and this amplification served to estimate nucleated cell counts. Assay: immunoSEQ multiplex PCR; the TCRdb copy retains only in-frame clones and omits some. That table is the source of V, J and clone size, and D and trimming were worked out from the DNA. The data show 200,000 to 250,000 clones, around 90% seen once. Looked up from germline, CDR1 is LNHNV and CDR2 is YYDKDF (reference sequence). V lost 4 bases to trimming and J lost 15 bases, with 13 bases between them. The CDR3 sequence is 11 residues long. This TCR derives from a man aged 30-40 years with acute or convalescent COVID-19. This chain joins TRBV15 and TRBJ1-5, with D perhaps TRBD1 (5 bases). Input material: peripheral blood. In DNA form, the CDR3 reads TGTGCCACCAGCAAGACAGAGATTTGGCATTTT. It translates to CATSKTEIWHF.